Below, one T cell receptor beta chain is given with its context. This sample also contains other DNA sequences that code for the same CDR3. Only in-frame clones appear in the TCRdb table, and some are missing; sequencing was by immunoSEQ multiplex PCR. The table lists fewer than 30,000 clones, almost 90% of them singletons. The data derive from a study of preoperative IRX-2 immunotherapy in early breast cancer. Treatment reported: preoperative locoregional IRX-2 cytokine immunotherapy. Preoperative locoregional IRX-2 cytokine immunotherapy was tested in the phase Ib source study. In germline, CDR1 is SNHLY, CDR2 FYNNEI. Deletions cut 6 bases from V and 0 bases from J, with 9 bases between. The CDR3 length is 13 residues.

The sample was acquired from a patient treated with IRX-2 immunotherapy. The V and J genes are TRBV2 and TRBJ2-7; tentatively, D is TRBD1 or TRBD2 (5 bases each). The TCR originated in a human donor with breast cancer. CDR3 DNA: TGTGCCAGCAGGGGACCCTTCTCCTACGAGCAGTACTTC. This encodes CASRGPFSYEQYF.